This T cell receptor beta chain comes out of a study of blood T cell repertoires in COVID-19. Donors in Cohort 3 counted as recovered after two negative PCRs, clearance, or symptom resolution. V was shortened by 7 bases and J by 4 bases, with 13 bases between the two germline ends. There are 13 residues in the CDR3. In the original analysis: For nucleated cells, counts were estimated from reference gene primer amplification. TCRdb keeps only in-frame clones here, not all; method: immunoSEQ multiplex PCR. The DNA gave D and trimming, while V, J and clone size come from that table. Of approximately 270,000 clones listed, roughly 85% were seen once; the top ten hold 3.5% to 5.5%.

The sample taken for sequencing was PBMCs or T cells enriched from blood (not recorded which). The sequence was collected from a woman aged 30 to 39 who had recovered from COVID-19. The chain uses TRBV12-3 or TRBV12-4 and TRBJ1-2; D remains ambiguous. The CDR3: CASTPMSPYGYTF. The CDR3 nucleotides read TGTGCCAGCACTCCGATGAGCCCCTATGGCTACACCTTC.